Sequencing of this T cell receptor (beta chain) was carried out in a study of cytomegalovirus exposure and HLA in healthy donors (dated by TCRdb to about 2017). For the wider study: An earlier analysis of roughly 570 of the donors reported under 300 Gb of sequence data and 117 million unique TCR beta sequences obtained from about 179 million T cells. Besides the first cohort of 550 to 750 subjects, a separate validation cohort made up of 120 different subjects was used. To study patterns of TCR occurrence, a later analysis re-analyzed previously published TCR beta repertoires from more than 550 donors and added high-resolution HLA genotyping. Around 330 gigabases of sequencing data and roughly 81 million unique TCR sequences made up an early release that covered roughly 670 HLA-typed donors. Alongside the repertoire data, information on donor age, sex, ethnicity and CMV serostatus was compiled. Every discovery cohort repertoire had been produced on one sequencing platform. In a later genetic analysis, genome-wide SNP genotypes for about 65% of the 666 donors were used, and that subset was treated as a discovery cohort. The study combined high-throughput TCR immunosequencing, statistical association of individual TCRs with disease status, and machine learning to predict cytomegalovirus infection status. The study profiled the T cell repertoires of about 640 subjects by immunosequencing and related them to cytomegalovirus serostatus. The later analysis used no new phenotypic data to find candidate immune exposures, relying instead on TCR beta sequences and their occurrence across donors. Of the approximately 400 genotyped donors, about 80% fell in the genetic ancestry cluster associated with self-reported Caucasian donors. Both class I and class II loci were covered by HLA typing, at four-digit resolution. An earlier analysis of several hundred of the donors applied high-throughput TCR beta sequencing to assess whether each TCR beta V gene segment acted as functional or pseudogenic. The number of donors typed differed by locus, with about 629-630 for A, B, C, DRB1 and DQB1, roughly 520 for DQA1, over 600 for DPA1, and 450 to 480 for DPB1. The study aimed to test whether signatures of past pathogen exposure could be identified by cataloging public T cell receptors. Roughly five DR-DQ haplotypes were handled as single units for association and clustering because linkage in the cohort was strong. On average, about 200,000 unique TCR beta nucleotide sequences were sequenced per donor among 398 genotyped donors of the cohort, with 15% to 20% of those sequences being non-productive. General findings and caveats noted by the study authors: A group of highly shared sequence variants was considered likely to be a technical artifact of the sequencing pipeline. CMV serostatus was the only immune exposure information available for the cohort. A total of roughly 160 TCR beta chains were listed by the study as associated with cytomegalovirus. Compared with equally common non-associated chains, HLA-associated TCR beta chains in a later analysis were more clonally expanded and had lower generation probabilities. When HLA alleles, especially DR and DQ, strongly co-occurred, attributing TCR associations to individual alleles was difficult. The 87-base-pair reads could not distinguish some IMGT-functional V segments, including TRBV6-2 and TRBV6-3, so those segments were excluded. According to a later analysis, parvovirus B19, influenza, CMV and Epstein-Barr virus appeared linked to several top co-occurrence clusters. The earlier analysis of some 540 of the donors excluded some 16 rarely observed V segments, including chromosome 9 orphons, because counts were too low. Compared with the roughly 700-donor mean, donors in an Asian-associated ancestry cluster had fewer N-insertions in productive TCRs, according to a later genetic analysis. In this cohort, only TCR beta chains were sequenced, and detectable features were limited by the absence of alpha or paired-chain data. A few of the identified cytomegalovirus-associated TCR beta chains were confirmed in vitro to be specific for cytomegalovirus antigens. In an earlier analysis of some 550 of the donors, most TCR beta V segments were observed in productive rearrangements about 87% or about 30% of the time, broadly matching IMGT annotations. In a later analysis, TCR association rates were found to vary across HLA loci, with the most associated TCRs seen for DRB1 alleles and the fewest for HLA-C alleles. In a later analysis, 15,000 to 20,000 TCR beta sequences were associated with specific HLA alleles at a false discovery rate of 0.05. Most CMV-associated TCR beta chains appeared to be HLA-restricted in a later analysis, and the HLA associations seemed to be driven largely by CMV exposure. Because HLA typing was unavailable for some donors at each locus, only the typed subset was used in association tests. Roughly uniform sequencing depth across donors was assumed in presence/absence analyses, although this assumption may not hold. Linkage disequilibrium might explain the correlated functional status among segregating V segments, but an unknown experimental factor could not be excluded. Most TCR sequences were seen in very few donors, while some public TCRs were found in many individuals. V-gene and J-gene trimming of TCR beta chains was associated with a missense DCLRE1C variant in a later genetic analysis, and the association was replicated in an independent cohort. In both the original and validation cohorts, the classifier was reported to diagnose cytomegalovirus status with high specificity and sensitivity. According to the authors, the approach could potentially be generalized to other disease states and immunological phenotypes. A further reported finding was that TCR beta sequences accurately predicted the HLA-A and HLA-B alleles for most subjects in the first cohort.

Points on this clone: This receptor's antigen is unknown. No base quality information exists; no much larger clone differs at one position.

The germline V gene (reference sequence) provides CDR1 LNHNV and CDR2 YYDKDF. Trimming leaves V shorter by 5 bases and J shorter by 6 bases, with the junction holding 11 bases beyond the gene matches. The CDR3 holds 16 amino acids from the cysteine to the phenylalanine. Left in the record is the CDR3 DNA by itself, 48 bases read in frame from the first base. The protocol used for the library was the immunoSEQ multiplex PCR assay. A mixture of 60 forward primers for TCR Vbeta segments and 13 reverse primers for TCR Jbeta segments was used in the multiplex PCR. The CDR3 region of rearranged TCR beta genes was amplified from genomic DNA with a multiplex PCR assay. The amplified TCR beta libraries were sequenced on the Illumina HiSeq System as 87-base-pair reads. Per the original workflow: In a later analysis, 80 million or so unique TCR beta chains were counted across the approximately 640 repertoires, and approximately 9.9 million of these chains were shared by at least two donors. A nearest-neighbor algorithm error-corrected the raw reads and collapsed the reads into unique sequences, merging closely related sequences to remove PCR and sequencing errors. V, D and J gene segments were assigned by aligning CDR3 sequences to IMGT reference sequences. For a sequence to be retained, a match of at least six nucleotides was required to both a V gene segment and a J gene segment. Rearrangements were classified as productive when the CDR3 lacked stop codons and remained in frame with V and J, and all other rearrangements were classified as non-productive. Following IMGT convention, CDR3 was defined as the stretch from the second conserved V-encoded cysteine to the conserved J-encoded phenylalanine. In an earlier analysis of around 570 of the donors, sequences lacking an unambiguous match to a single V gene segment were excluded. An earlier analysis of 500 to 700 of the donors classified V segments as functional when productive rearrangements were above 56.7% and as segregating when the standard deviation between donors was above 5%. To diagnose cytomegalovirus status from the catalog of TCR beta chain sequences, a statistical classification framework was built. In a later analysis, V and J genes were assigned by comparing TCR nucleotide sequences against IMGT/GENE-DB human TR gene sequences. Using the TCRdist pipeline, a later analysis assigned CDR3 sequences along with most-parsimonious VDJ recombination scenarios. A later analysis defined each TCR beta chain by its CDR3 amino acid sequence plus V-gene family, and excluded reads lacking a unique V-gene family. As a way to deal with suspected cross-contamination and a sequencing artifact, a later analysis dropped over 550 nucleotide sequences that were highly shared and had low generation probability. In a later analysis, a clonal expansion index for each public chain was calculated from normalized within-repertoire ranks of inferred template counts. A later analysis computed generation probabilities with a VDJ recombination model fitted to out-of-frame rearrangements, and checked the results against IGoR. In a later analysis, hypergeometric tests were used to score TCR-TCR, TCR-HLA and TCR-CMV co-occurrence, with a repertoire-size bias correction applied to TCR pairs. In a later analysis, false discovery rates were estimated by permuting HLA or CMV assignments 20 times. In a later analysis, co-occurring TCRs were grouped using DBSCAN, and TCRdist sequence similarity was added for clustering within HLA-allele-positive subsets. Repertoires with fewer than 30,000 or more than 120,000 public chains were left out of co-occurrence clustering, as were five repertoires with anomalous nucleotide sharing. As stored in TCRdb, this immuneACCESS dataset retains in-frame rearrangements with V and J assigned. A fraction of the clones does not appear; measured against another copy, unresolved V genes explain less than half of the discrepancy, and the remainder lacks a known reason. Clone size and V and J calls were adopted from that table, with D and trimming inferred from the DNA. In this sample the table shows 150,000 to 200,000 clones, roughly 80% of which occur a single time. Clones ranked in the top ten supply about 2.3% of the sample.

The cohort was made up of about 610 healthy bone marrow donors. At the time of sampling, all cohort members were nominally healthy, though unrecorded immune exposures were likely present. The donor was CMV seronegative and was included in the group of a few hundred seronegative cohort members. A peripheral blood sample was provided by each donor, and peripheral blood mononuclear cells were used for TCR beta sequencing. The Qiagen DNeasy Blood Extraction Kit was used to extract genomic DNA from the blood cell samples. Sequencing was done on a sample of PBMCs. The sequence links TRBV15 to TRBJ2-1; TRBD1 agrees with 9 junctional bases. The sequence came from a male donor in good health and CMV-seronegative. The CDR3 in this case is CATSLFRTGASNEQFF. Read as DNA, the sequence is TGTGCCACCAGCCTATTCCGGACAGGGGCGAGCAATGAGCAGTTCTTC. Outside the CDR3, residues come from the reference TRBV15 and TRBJ2-1 proteins, so the full variable domain is: DAMVIQNPRYQVTQFGKPVTLSCSQTLNHNVMYWYQQKSSQAPKLLFHYYDKDFNNEADTPDNFQSRRPNTSFCFLDIRSPGLGDTAMYLCATSLFRTGASNEQFFGPGTRLTVL.